The 13 T cell receptor beta chains listed next were all sequenced from one sample in a study of blood T cell repertoires in COVID-19. Measured with immunoSEQ multiplex PCR; TCRdb has only the in-frame clones, and not every one. The sample shows 260,000 or so clones, approximately 90% of them seen only once. Material for sequencing was PBMCs or T cells enriched from blood (not recorded which). Source of these receptors: a woman between 25 and 40 years old with acute COVID-19.

The DNA for the CDR3 is TGTGCCAGCAGCTTAGTTTCCAGAACCTACGAGCAGTACTTC. This gives the protein CASSLVSRTYEQYF. This sequence joins TRBV7-9 and TRBJ2-7; no definite D call. The V gene's germline CDR1 is SEHNR and CDR2 FQNEAQ (reference sequence). V dropped 1 base and J dropped 2 bases, with 9 bases sitting between them. The CDR3 is made up of 14 amino acids.

Here the CDR3 reads CASSDSPEAGYTF. CDR3 DNA sequence: TGTGCCAGCAGTGACTCGCCCGAAGCGGGCTACACCTTC. The chain carries TRBV6-4 and TRBJ1-2; D uncertain. CDR1 MRHNA and CDR2 SNTAGT come from the germline V gene. V dropped 0 bases and J dropped 8 bases, with 10 bases sitting between them. The CDR3 totals 13 residues.

There are a few counts of this clone. The chain employs TRBV6-6 and TRBJ1-6; D gene unclear. V lost 5 bases and J 6 bases, leaving 20 bases between the germline ends. CDR3 size: 17 residues. Germline V lookup: CDR1 MNHNY, CDR2 SVGAGI (reference sequence). The CDR3 DNA follows: TGTGCCAGCAGTCCGAATGGGAGTAGGCAGCTTAATTCACCCCTCCACTTT. This gives the protein CASSPNGSRQLNSPLHF.

The chain links TRBV6-2 or TRBV6-3 to TRBJ1-2, with D unresolved. Germline V lookup: CDR1 MNHEY, CDR2 SVGEGT. The CDR3 totals 15 residues. V was shortened by 2 bases and J by 5 bases, with 15 bases between the two germline ends. CDR3 DNA sequence: TGTGCCAGCAGTTACCATACTACGGCCTATTATGGCTACACCTTC. It specifies CASSYHTTAYYGYTF.

The chain recombines TRBV7-9 with TRBJ1-4, with D unresolved. Trimming removed 1 base from V and 8 bases from J, with 5 bases in between. In germline, CDR1 is SEHNR, CDR2 FQNEAQ (reference sequence). The CDR3 has 12 amino acids. CDR3 loop: CASSLGQEKLFF. The CDR3 bases are TGTGCCAGCAGCTTAGGTCAAGAAAAACTGTTTTTT.

The chain links TRBV30 to TRBJ1-4; D not certain. The CDR3 sequence is 11 residues long. Germline CDR1 is GTSNPN and CDR2 is SVGIG (reference sequence). V lost 5 bases and J 7 bases, leaving 8 bases between the germline ends. The CDR3 nucleotides are TGTGCCTGGGAAGAGGGTGAAAAACTGTTTTTT. It yields the protein CAWEEGEKLFF.

V usage is TRBV30 and J usage is TRBJ2-3; the match to TRBD2 covers 8 bases. In germline, CDR1 is GTSNPN, CDR2 SVGIG (reference sequence). The CDR3 length is 18 residues. J lost 0 bases, V lost 4 bases, and 15 bases had no gene match. CDR3 sequence (DNA): TGTGCCTGGACCTCCCTGCGGGGGGCCACCTCTAGCACAGATACGCAGTATTTT. Encoded protein: CAWTSLRGATSSTDTQYF. The full variable domain, completed using reference TRBV30 and TRBJ2-3, is SQTIHQWPATLVQPVGSPLSLECTVEGTSNPNLYWYRQAAGRGLQLLFYSVGIGQISSEVPQNLSASRPQDRQFILSSKKLLLSDSGFYLCAWTSLRGATSSTDTQYFGPGTRLTVL.

The chain couples TRBV27 to TRBJ1-5, with TRBD1 identical over 9 bases. The CDR3 runs to 17 residues. Losses at the gene ends were 5 bases for V and 6 bases for J; bases not matched to a gene: 14. Germline CDR1 is MNHEY and CDR2 is SMNVEV (reference sequence). In nucleotides, the CDR3 is TGTGCCAGCAGTCGGGCCTGGGGACAGGGAAGATTTCAGCCCCAGCATTTT. Translating it yields CASSRAWGQGRFQPQHF.

The chain has TRBV7-2 and TRBJ1-2; 10 bases are a match to TRBD1. J was trimmed by 1 base and V by 7 bases; bases with no gene match: 6. The CDR3 is 15 residues long. Germline V gene lookup returns CDR1 SGHTA and CDR2 FQGNSA. In nucleotides, the CDR3 is TGTGCCAGCACTCCCGGGACAGGGGATAACTATGGCTACACCTTC. Translation gives CASTPGTGDNYGYTF.

This chain links TRBV28 with TRBJ1-3; D may be TRBD1 (5 bases). CDR3 length equals 13 residues. Germline V gene lookup returns CDR1 MDHEN and CDR2 SYDVKM. V lost 3 bases to trimming and J lost 5 bases, with 8 bases between them. The CDR3 DNA reads TGTGCCAGCAGTTTTACAGGCCGAAACACCATATATTTT. It encodes CASSFTGRNTIYF.

V usage is TRBV6-5 and J usage is TRBJ2-7; D perhaps matches TRBD1 (5 bases). The CDR3 length is 14 residues. The germline V gene encodes CDR1 MNHEY and CDR2 SVGAGI. Trimming removed 0 bases at V and 4 bases at J, with 10 bases between. For the CDR3, the DNA is TGTGCCAGCAGTTACTCACAGGCCCCTTACGAGCAGTACTTC. This translates into CASSYSQAPYEQYF.

The J gene is TRBJ2-1, the V gene TRBV10-3; perhaps TRBD1 as D (7 bases). Germline V lookup: CDR1 ENHRY, CDR2 SYGVKD. This CDR3 has 17 amino acids. Trimming left V 0 bases short and J 9 bases short, with 21 bases between. CDR3: CAISESTGAGGMSEQFF. CDR3 coding DNA: TGTGCCATCAGTGAGTCAACGGGGGCAGGGGGGATGAGTGAGCAGTTCTTC.

V gene TRBV6-4 combines with J gene TRBJ2-1, with D possibly matching TRBD1 (5 bases). V lost 3 bases to trimming and J lost 4 bases, with 13 bases between them. CDR1 is MRHNA and CDR2 is SNTAGT in the germline V gene. The CDR3 extends over 15 amino acids. Written as DNA, the CDR3 is TGTGCCAGCAGTGAACAGGCTTCGGAGTACAATGAGCAGTTCTTC. Translating gives CASSEQASEYNEQFF.